These 23 T cell receptor beta chains were all obtained from the same sample, sequenced in a study of response to subunit inactivated influenza vaccine. TCRdb passed the RT-PCR reads through MiXCR, listing each CDR3 protein once. The sample shows 710,000 or so distinct CDR3 sequences, 15% to 18% of them seen only once. The sample consisted of PBMCs from blood, taken less than 13 days after vaccination. The receptors originated from a man over 45 who received an inactivated influenza vaccine.

This clonotype was seen a few times. The genes are TRBV13 and TRBJ2-3; no clear D gene. V gave up 3 bases and J gave up 2 bases, with 15 bases separating them. Per germline, CDR1 PRHDT and CDR2 FYEKMQ (reference sequence). This CDR3 region has 16 residues. In DNA form, the CDR3 reads TGTGCCAGCAGCTTCCCCATCCGGGTCGCCACAGATACGCAGTATTTT. Amino acids: CASSFPIRVATDTQYF.

This clonotype has only a few counts. The rearrangement links TRBV5-6 to TRBJ1-5; TRBD1 matches 7 bases. V shed 2 bases, J shed 4 bases, and the junction held 6 bases outside the gene matches. CDR1 and CDR2 (germline): SGHDT, YYEEEE. The length of the CDR3 is 15 residues. Here the CDR3 DNA reads TGTGCCAGCAGCTTTAGGGGGCAGTTAAATCAGCCCCAGCATTTT. This encodes CASSFRGQLNQPQHF.

This clonotype was picked up many times. V usage is TRBV5-6 and J usage is TRBJ1-4; D is perhaps TRBD1 (6 bases). Looked up from germline, CDR1 is SGHDT and CDR2 is YYEEEE. The CDR3 has 14 residues. V was cut by 4 bases and J by 7 bases, with 14 bases left in between. CDR3 sequence: CASSRGGVSEKLFF. DNA of the CDR3: TGTGCCAGCAGCCGAGGGGGGGTCTCTGAAAAACTGTTTTTT.

The chain combines TRBV18 with TRBJ2-1; TRBD2 agrees at 9 bases. The CDR3 has 16 residues. Looked up from germline, CDR1 is KGHSH and CDR2 is LQKENI. V lost 6 bases to trimming and J lost 4 bases; unmatched junction nucleotides: 10. The CDR3 sequence: CASSERPSGKYNEQFF. DNA of the CDR3: TGTGCCAGCTCTGAGCGTCCTAGCGGGAAGTACAATGAGCAGTTCTTC. Full variable domain (remainder filled in from reference TRBV18 and TRBJ2-1): NAGVMQNPRHLVRRRGQEARLRCSPMKGHSHVYWYRQLPEEGLKFMVYLQKENIIDESGMPKERFSAEFPKEGPSILRIQQVVRGDSAAYFCASSERPSGKYNEQFFGPGTRLTVL.

The genes are TRBV20-1 and TRBJ2-1, with 7 bases fitting TRBD1. Germline CDR1 is DFQATT and CDR2 is SNEGSKA (reference sequence). This CDR3 is built from 15 residues. The J segment lost 8 bases and the V segment lost 4 bases, leaving 14 bases of the junction unmatched. The CDR3 sequence: CSATTGSLASDEQFF. The CDR3 region has the DNA TGCAGTGCTACGACAGGGAGTTTGGCTTCGGATGAGCAGTTCTTC.

V gene TRBV19 combines with J gene TRBJ1-1; D may be TRBD1 (5 bases). Deletions cut 6 bases from V and 1 base from J, with 15 bases between. The CDR3 length is 15 residues. Per germline, CDR1 LNHDA and CDR2 SQIVND (reference sequence). DNA for the CDR3: TGTGCCAGTAGCCGGCGGGGCAGAGAGAACACTGAAGCTTTCTTT. This codes for CASSRRGRENTEAFF.

Ten or more counts support this clonotype. V gene TRBV15 combines with J gene TRBJ2-5, with 8 nucleotides matching TRBD2. Germline V lookup: CDR1 LNHNV, CDR2 YYDKDF (reference sequence). This CDR3 region has 14 residues. The CDR3 loop is CATNTGGIQETQYF. Here the CDR3 DNA reads TGTGCGACTAACACGGGGGGGATTCAAGAGACCCAGTACTTC.

This clonotype came up a few times. The gene calls are TRBV12-3 or TRBV12-4 and TRBJ2-2, with 16 bases matching TRBD2. V lost 5 bases to trimming and J lost 4 bases; unmatched junction nucleotides: 4. The CDR3 is made up of 17 amino acids. CDR3 loop: CASSMGTSGRATGELFF. DNA of the CDR3: TGTGCCAGCAGTATGGGGACTAGCGGGAGGGCCACCGGGGAGCTGTTTTTT.

This clonotype was seen at least ten times. The chain couples TRBV12-3 or TRBV12-4 to TRBJ2-5; 9 nucleotides match TRBD1. V shed 6 bases, J shed 4 bases, and the junction held 3 bases outside the gene matches. The CDR3 consists of 13 residues. The CDR3 region is CASRQGAGETQYF. The CDR3 DNA reads TGTGCCAGCAGACAGGGGGCGGGAGAGACCCAGTACTTC.

There are many counts of this clonotype. The gene calls are TRBV15 and TRBJ2-7; D perhaps matches TRBD1 (6 bases). The CDR3 runs to 15 residues. Germline V gives CDR1 LNHNV, CDR2 YYDKDF (reference sequence). V lost 8 bases and J 7 bases, leaving 24 bases between the germline ends. CDR3 coding DNA: TGTGCCACCCAAACAGGGCGTCACCCCACCCAGGAGCAGTACTTC. Translated, it gives CATQTGRHPTQEQYF. Combining the CDR3 with reference TRBV15 and TRBJ2-7 gives the whole variable domain DAMVIQNPRYQVTQFGKPVTLSCSQTLNHNVMYWYQQKSSQAPKLLFHYYDKDFNNEADTPDNFQSRRPNTSFCFLDIRSPGLGDTAMYLCATQTGRHPTQEQYFGPGTRLTVT.

V and J are TRBV5-5 and TRBJ1-5, with D possibly TRBD1 on 6 matching bases. The V gene's germline CDR1 is SGHKS and CDR2 YYEKEE (reference sequence). The CDR3 totals 13 residues. The V and J ends lost 4 bases and 5 bases respectively, with 10 bases between them. CDR3 nucleotides: TGTGCCAGCAGCGGGACATCCGATCAGCCCCAGCATTTT. Its translation is CASSGTSDQPQHF.

The chain links TRBV10-1 to TRBJ2-1, with unresolved D. Germline assignment: CDR1 WNHNN and CDR2 SYGVQD (reference sequence). This CDR3 contains 14 residues. The V end lost 5 bases, the J end lost 5 bases, and 13 bases lay between the germline ends. CDR3 bases: TGCGCCAGCAGTCGAGCAGGATGGAACAATGAGCAGTTCTTC. Amino acids: CASSRAGWNNEQFF.

The chain employs TRBV7-7 and TRBJ2-1; unclear D gene. This CDR3 region has 13 residues. Trimming took 5 bases from V and 15 from J, leaving 20 bases between them. Germline V gene data show CDR1 as SSHAT and CDR2 as FNYEAQ (reference sequence). CDR3 DNA sequence: TGTGCCAGCAGCCCCACTGGACCCGTAGGTCTGTTCTTC. It yields the protein CASSPTGPVGLFF.

Concerning this clonotype: A read error may account for a junction end that differs from germline. J is TRBJ2-1 and V is TRBV3-1; 11 positions match TRBD1. CDR3 length equals 15 residues. Germline CDR1 and CDR2: LGHDT and YNNKEL (reference sequence). The CDR3 here is CASCQDWGQGGEQFF. In nucleotides, the CDR3 is TGTGCCAGCTGCCAAGATTGGGGACAGGGGGGTGAGCAGTTCTTC.

The J gene is TRBJ1-2, the V gene TRBV11-3; no firm D call. The ends were cut back, 5 bases at V and 0 bases at J, with 16 bases in the middle. The germline CDR1 and CDR2 sequences are SGHNT and YENEEA. The CDR3 has 16 amino acids. This CDR3 is CASSAFLLQPNYGYTF. CDR3 DNA: TGTGCCAGCAGCGCTTTCCTCCTGCAGCCTAACTATGGCTACACCTTC. The full variable domain, its missing parts supplied by reference TRBV11-3 and TRBJ1-2, is EAGVVQSPRYKIIEKKQPVAFWCNPISGHNTLYWYLQNLGQGPELLIRYENEEAVDDSQLPKDRFSAERLKGVDSTLKIQPAELGDSAVYLCASSAFLLQPNYGYTFGSGTRLTVV.

This clonotype was observed a few times. The chain couples TRBV2 to TRBJ1-6; D is unclear. Germline assignment: CDR1 SNHLY and CDR2 FYNNEI. V lost 5 bases and J lost 9, with 8 bases in between. The CDR3 is 12 amino acids. This CDR3 reads CASSSAGSPLHF. The CDR3 bases are TGTGCCAGCAGTTCCGCTGGTTCACCCCTCCACTTT.

CDR3 sequence (DNA): TGTGCCACCAGCAGAGCGGTACAGGAGAACACAGATACGCAGTATTTT. This sequence encodes CATSRAVQENTDTQYF. This chain connects TRBV15 to TRBJ2-3; TRBD1 might be the D (5 bases). The V gene lost 1 base and the J gene lost 2 bases, with 13 bases spanning the gap. The CDR3 is made up of 16 amino acids. Germline CDR1 is LNHNV and CDR2 is YYDKDF (reference sequence).

The J gene is TRBJ2-6, the V gene TRBV7-9; a possible D gene is TRBD1 (6 bases). The V and J ends lost 6 bases and 0 bases respectively, with 15 bases between them. Germline CDR1 SEHNR, CDR2 FQNEAQ (reference sequence). The CDR3 has 17 residues. The CDR3 DNA reads TGTGCCAGCAGTGGACAGTCCATACTCTCTGGGGCCAACGTCCTGACTTTC. Its translation is CASSGQSILSGANVLTF.

This clonotype was detected a few times. The chain links TRBV10-3 to TRBJ2-2; possible D gene TRBD1, 6 bases. Germline V gene data show CDR1 as ENHRY and CDR2 as SYGVKD. The CDR3 contains 13 residues. V lost 6 bases and J lost 3, with 8 bases in between. The CDR3: CAIRRQDTGELFF. The CDR3 coding sequence is TGTGCCATCAGAAGACAGGACACCGGGGAGCTGTTTTTT.

The chain employs TRBV4-2 and TRBJ2-1; the D call may be TRBD1 or TRBD2 (6 bases each). V was shortened by 5 bases and J by 8 bases, with 19 bases between the two germline ends. Per germline, CDR1 LGHNA and CDR2 YNFKEQ. This CDR3 spans 15 amino acids. The CDR3 here is CASSSRWGARDEQFF. In nucleotides, the CDR3 is TGTGCCAGCAGCTCACGGTGGGGGGCGCGGGATGAGCAGTTCTTC.

This clonotype has just a few counts. The chain combines TRBV19 with TRBJ2-3; TRBD1 agrees at 7 bases. CDR3 size: 13 residues. Germline V gives CDR1 LNHDA, CDR2 SQIVND (reference sequence). V lost 3 bases, J lost 4 bases, and 1 base stayed unmatched. The CDR3 nucleotides are TGTGCCAGTAGTATCGACAGGGCAGATACGCAGTATTTT. It translates to CASSIDRADTQYF.

This chain uses TRBV19 with TRBJ2-1, with D possibly TRBD1 on 6 matching bases. The V end was cut by 6 bases, the J end by 10 bases, with 16 bases between. CDR3 length: 13 amino acids. Germline CDR1 is LNHDA and CDR2 is SQIVND (reference sequence). The CDR3 DNA is TGTGCCAGTAGACTGACAGGCTTGAAGGAGCAGTTCTTC. This encodes CASRLTGLKEQFF. The entire variable domain, with the rest obtained from reference TRBV19 and TRBJ2-1, is as follows: DGGITQSPKYLFRKEGQNVTLSCEQNLNHDAMYWYRQDPGQGLRLIYYSQIVNDFQKGDIAEGYSVSREKKESFPLTVTSAQKNPTAFYLCASRLTGLKEQFFGPGTRLTVL.

This clonotype was recorded a few times. The J gene is TRBJ2-7, the V gene TRBV20-1; TRBD1 or TRBD2 may be the D gene (7 bases each). CDR1 is DFQATT and CDR2 is SNEGSKA in the germline V gene (reference sequence). The CDR3 runs to 14 residues. Trimming pared 2 bases from V and 4 bases from J, leaving 15 bases between. The CDR3, as DNA: TGCAGTGCTAGATCACGGCAGGGGGGGTACGAGCAGTACTTC. It is translated as CSARSRQGGYEQYF.